The 18 T cell receptor beta chains reported below all come from one sample, sequenced in a study of T-cell reconstitution after alpha-beta-depleted transplantation in children (TCRdb year 2016). The method was PCR. The run used an Illumina HiSeq 2500. To normalize quantification of the TCRbeta repertoire, the TCR libraries were built with molecular barcoding that relied on unique molecular identifiers. TCRdb trimmed the raw reads at Q25, called clones with MiXCR and kept productive beta chains. Rows with a matching CDR3 protein are joined into one entry that keeps the most common DNA and genes. This sample has 670,000 or so distinct CDR3 sequences in its table, and approximately 14% of those were observed once. The ten largest make up 0.79% of the sample. Interpreted using the paper, the treatment or condition label stands for: allogeneic hematopoietic cell transplantation with graft depleted of TCRalphabeta T cells and CD19 B cells.

The sequencing used PBMCs, collected before TCRalphabeta/CD19-depleted stem cell transplant. The receptors come from a girl aged 2 to 9 with congenital amegakaryocytic thrombocytopenia, due to receive a stem cell transplant.

This clonotype was seen repeatedly, ten times or more. The chain links TRBV5-1 to TRBJ2-7, with 7 bases identical to TRBD1. Germline assignment: CDR1 SGHRS and CDR2 YFSETQ. The J segment lost 4 bases and the V segment lost 4 bases, leaving 8 bases of the junction unmatched. This CDR3 comprises 14 residues. In nucleotides, the CDR3 is TGCGCCAGCAGCACCAACGGACAGGCGTACGAGCAGTACTTC. This gives the protein CASSTNGQAYEQYF.

This clonotype has at least ten counts. The gene calls are TRBV5-1 and TRBJ1-1; D call uncertain. Per germline, CDR1 SGHRS and CDR2 YFSETQ. There are 14 residues in the CDR3. Trimming removed 4 bases from V and 1 base from J, with 11 bases in between. The CDR3 bases are TGCGCCAGCAGCCCGCTACCTTCGAACACTGAAGCTTTCTTT. Translated: CASSPLPSNTEAFF.

This clonotype was counted between two and nine times. The chain employs TRBV20-1 and TRBJ2-2, with unresolved D. Trimming took off 0 bases at V and 4 bases at J, with 12 bases between the two ends. CDR1 and CDR2 from the germline V gene are DFQATT and SNEGSKA (reference sequence). The CDR3 is 15 residues long. In nucleotides, the CDR3 is TGCAGTGCTAGAGATTGGGGTGGTCGCACCGGGGAGCTGTTTTTT. It is translated as CSARDWGGRTGELFF.

This clonotype was seen repeatedly, ten times or more. V and J are TRBV20-1 and TRBJ1-3; possibly TRBD1 for D (5 bases). The CDR3 length is 17 residues. The germline gives CDR1 DFQATT, CDR2 SNEGSKA (reference sequence). V lost 0 bases, J lost 0 bases, and 15 bases lay in between. The CDR3 spells CSARDWQDIVSGNTIYF. The CDR3 region has the DNA TGCAGTGCTAGAGATTGGCAGGACATAGTCTCTGGAAACACCATATATTTT.

In this sample, this clonotype turned up a few times. The chain has TRBV21-1 and TRBJ2-1; TRBD1 is the table's D call, not checked against the DNA. TRBV21-1 is described as a pseudogene. The CDR3 is 16 amino acids. This chain's CDR3 is CASSKRAQGIDNEQFF. DNA of the CDR3: TGTGCCAGCAGCAAACGGGCACAGGGGATCGACAATGAGCAGTTCTTC.

This clonotype has only a few counts. This may arise from a read error, as a much more abundant clone is one base away. The V and J genes are TRBV12-3 or TRBV12-4 and TRBJ2-3, with D unresolved. The CDR3 loop spans 12 amino acids. Trimming removed 7 bases from V and 10 bases from J, with 15 bases in between. The CDR3 sequence is CASNLDSDAQYF. Written as DNA, the CDR3 is TGTGCCAGCAACCTCGACTCTGATGCGCAGTATTTT.

This chain links TRBV6-1 with TRBJ2-3; no firm D call. The CDR3 loop spans 13 amino acids. Germline V gives CDR1 MNHNS, CDR2 SASEGT. Trimming cost V 7 bases and J 2 bases, with 10 bases left between them. CDR3: CASMERDTDTQYF. The CDR3 DNA reads as TGTGCCAGCATGGAACGTGACACAGATACGCAGTATTTT.

In this sample, this clonotype turned up many times. The V and J genes are TRBV12-3 or TRBV12-4 and TRBJ2-1; D remains ambiguous. CDR3 length: 14 residues. Between the trimmed V and J ends, which lost 3 bases and 4 bases, there was a span of 10 bases. The CDR3 is CASSFKRAYNEQFF. The CDR3 DNA follows: TGTGCCAGCAGTTTTAAGCGAGCGTACAATGAGCAGTTCTTC.

This clonotype was seen many times. V gene TRBV20-1 combines with J gene TRBJ1-1, with D unresolved. This CDR3 comprises 14 residues. The germline V gene encodes CDR1 DFQATT and CDR2 SNEGSKA (reference sequence). With 3 bases removed from V and 3 bases from J, the gap between germline ends came to 14 bases. CDR3 sequence: CSASKAGSDTEAFF. The CDR3 nucleotides are TGCAGTGCTAGTAAAGCAGGAAGTGACACTGAAGCTTTCTTT.

The V gene is TRBV30, the J gene TRBJ1-2; D not resolved. The V gene lost 4 bases and the J gene lost 6 bases, with 3 bases spanning the gap. Germline values: CDR1 GTSNPN, CDR2 SVGIG (reference sequence). The CDR3 extends over 9 amino acids. DNA of the CDR3: TGTGCCTGGACGGATGGCTACACCTTC. The encoded protein is CAWTDGYTF.

The table lists this clonotype with a few counts. One base away lies a much larger clone, so this may be a sequencing read error. This sequence joins TRBV28 and TRBJ2-3; unclear D gene. The V gene's germline CDR1 is MDHEN and CDR2 SYDVKM. The CDR3 runs to 13 residues. Trimming stripped 6 bases from V and 4 bases from J, with 11 bases between. CDR3 residues: CASSPLGPDTQYF. In nucleotides, the CDR3 is TGTGCCAGCAGCCCCCTAGGCCCAGATACGCAGTATTTT.

The J gene is TRBJ1-3, the V gene TRBV6-1; perhaps TRBD1 as D (5 bases). Germline V CDR1 and CDR2: MNHNS, SASEGT. Trimming cost V 6 bases and J 4 bases, with 16 bases left between them. CDR3 length equals 15 residues. As DNA, the CDR3 is TGTGCCAGCAGCCATTCAGCAGGGACGGGAAACACCATATATTTT. This translates into CASSHSAGTGNTIYF.

In nucleotides, the CDR3 is TGTGCCAGCAGTTCCCGGCCAGCGGGCACTGAAGCTTTCTTT. It codes for CASSSRPAGTEAFF. The chain uses TRBV12-3 or TRBV12-4 and TRBJ1-1, with D unclear. The CDR3 runs 14 residues. Deletions cut 4 bases from V and 4 bases from J, with 13 bases between.

This clonotype has just a few counts. V usage is TRBV19 and J usage is TRBJ2-4; 7 nucleotides align to TRBD2. Trimming removed 3 bases from V and 8 bases from J; junction bases left unmatched: 10. The CDR3 loop spans 15 amino acids. Germline CDR1 and CDR2: LNHDA and SQIVND (reference sequence). CDR3: CASSIPRGSVDIQYF. The DNA for the CDR3 is TGTGCCAGTAGTATTCCTCGCGGGAGTGTTGACATTCAGTACTTC.

This clonotype came up many times. V and J are TRBV5-1 and TRBJ2-1; TRBD2 is a possible D gene (7 bases). The V end lost 0 bases, the J end lost 3 bases, and 13 bases lay between the germline ends. This CDR3 is built from 16 residues. CDR1 SGHRS and CDR2 YFSETQ come from the germline V gene. In nucleotides, the CDR3 is TGCGCCAGCAGCTTGGCCCGGGGGGCGAACTACAATGAGCAGTTCTTC. It encodes CASSLARGANYNEQFF.

This clonotype was recorded many times. This sequence joins TRBV2 and TRBJ2-2, with 8 nucleotides matching TRBD1. The CDR3 has 15 residues. Looked up from germline, CDR1 is SNHLY and CDR2 is FYNNEI. V dropped 5 bases and J dropped 0; count of bases not matched to a gene: 2. This CDR3 reads CASSRTGTNTGELFF. CDR3 nucleotides: TGTGCCAGCAGTCGGACAGGGACGAACACCGGGGAGCTGTTTTTT.

This clonotype has only a few counts. This sequence joins TRBV29-1 and TRBJ2-2; D remains ambiguous. The CDR3 has 12 residues. Germline values: CDR1 SQVTM, CDR2 ANQGSEA. Trimming stripped 5 bases from V and 4 bases from J, with 8 bases between. CDR3 bases: TGCAGCGTTCTAGGCGGCACCGGGGAGCTGTTTTTT. Translation gives CSVLGGTGELFF.

In the case of this clonotype: A much larger clone lies one base from this, so it may be a read error. J is TRBJ1-3 and V is TRBV11-2; no reliable D call. There are 14 residues in the CDR3. Germline values: CDR1 SGHAT, CDR2 FQNNGV. The ends were cut back, 5 bases at V and 4 bases at J, with 12 bases in the middle. As DNA, the CDR3 is TGTGCCAGCAGCCGAGGGTCGGCGGGAAACACCATATATTTT. Protein sequence: CASSRGSAGNTIYF.